The 28 T cell receptor beta chains given below trace back to one sample, sequenced in a study of human T cells and chemical hapten exposure (dated by TCRdb to about 2021). To prepare the library, RACE was applied. Instrument used: NextSeq 500. TCRdb took the public reads, trimmed them with fastp at Q25, ran MiXCR for clone calling and kept in-frame beta chains. Each entry is one CDR3 protein sequence, shown with its most common DNA and genes. This sample gives about 110,000 distinct CDR3 sequences in total; roughly 12% of them show up just once. The ten largest clonotypes hold around 1.5% of the sample. Per the publication, the time point label means: pre-sensitization, week 0. According to the study, the label for this sample's treatment or condition signals: therapeutic diphenylcyclopropenone sensitization with weekly scalp DPC. This sample comprised whole blood, obtained in connection with sensitization to the hapten diphenylcyclopropenone (DPC). These receptors were taken from a woman in her forties or fifties with alopecia areata. Some clones in this sample may be carry-over from other donors' samples.

This clonotype was detected a few times. This chain connects TRBV28 to TRBJ2-7, with D perhaps TRBD2 (6 bases). The V gene's germline CDR1 is MDHEN and CDR2 SYDVKM. V lost 5 bases and J 3 bases, leaving 8 bases between the germline ends. The CDR3 runs 12 residues. This CDR3 reads CASSTRGYEQYF. The CDR3, as DNA: TGTGCCAGCAGTACGCGGGGCTACGAGCAGTACTTC.

The sample holds many counts of this clonotype. The J gene is TRBJ1-5, the V gene TRBV28; the D is unclear. The germline V and J ends were trimmed by 7 bases and 6 bases, with 13 bases remaining between them. This CDR3 contains 13 residues. Germline CDR1 and CDR2: MDHEN and SYDVKM. The CDR3 DNA reads as TGTGCCAGCAAGGAGGGTTGGAGTCAGCCCCAGCATTTT. Translation: CASKEGWSQPQHF.

The V and J genes are TRBV29-1 and TRBJ1-2; unclear D gene. V shed 7 bases and J shed 4 bases, with 10 bases lying between them. The CDR3 is 11 residues long. CDR1 SQVTM and CDR2 ANQGSEA come from the germline V gene. The CDR3 sequence is CSAQEGYGYTF. Written as DNA, the CDR3 is TGCAGCGCCCAGGAGGGCTATGGCTACACCTTC. Full variable domain (remainder filled in from reference TRBV29-1 and TRBJ1-2): SAVISQKPSRDICQRGTSLTIQCQVDSQVTMMFWYRQQPGQSLTLIATANQGSEATYESGFVIDKFPISRPNLTFSTLTVSNMSPEDSSIYLCSAQEGYGYTFGSGTRLTVV.

This clonotype turned up a few times. CDR3 loop: CASSPDSTEAFF. The CDR3 bases are TGTGCCAGCTCACCCGATTCGACTGAAGCTTTCTTT. This chain joins TRBV18 and TRBJ1-1; no clear D. The CDR3 consists of 12 residues. V was clipped by 3 bases and J by 5 bases, with 7 bases between them. The germline gives CDR1 KGHSH, CDR2 LQKENI.

This clonotype showed up just a few times. This sequence joins TRBV7-2 and TRBJ2-7; the match to TRBD1 covers 8 bases. The CDR3 sequence is 16 residues long. CDR1 and CDR2 (germline): SGHTA, FQGNSA. J gave up 1 base and V 5 bases, and 10 bases lay outside the gene matches. The CDR3 region has the DNA TGTGCCAGCAGCGCAAACAGGGGGAGAAATTCCTACGAGCAGTACTTC. Protein: CASSANRGRNSYEQYF.

This chain uses TRBV12-3 or TRBV12-4 with TRBJ1-5; D is uncertain. V was cut by 5 bases and J by 13 bases, with 18 bases left in between. The length of the CDR3 is 13 residues. The CDR3 coding sequence is TGTGCCAGCAGTCTCGATCAGAGGCGAGAACAGCATTTT. This gives the protein CASSLDQRREQHF.

This clonotype was seen repeatedly, ten times or more. The chain employs TRBV28 and TRBJ1-1; D is possibly TRBD1 (5 bases). V dropped 2 bases and J dropped 6 bases, with 10 bases sitting between them. The CDR3 is 13 amino acids. Germline values: CDR1 MDHEN, CDR2 SYDVKM. Here the CDR3 DNA reads TGTGCCAGCAGTTTAGGGACCCCAGCTGAAGCTTTCTTT. It codes for CASSLGTPAEAFF.

This clonotype occurred a few times. V and J are TRBV6-2 or TRBV6-3 and TRBJ2-4, with TRBD1 matching 7 bases. V trimming: 6 bases; J trimming: 2 bases; junction bases outside the gene matches: 7. The CDR3 is made up of 15 amino acids. CDR1 is MNHEY, CDR2 SVGEGT, per germline. CDR3 sequence (DNA): TGTGCCAGCAGGACGACAGGGAAAACCAAAAACATTCAGTACTTC. It is translated as CASRTTGKTKNIQYF.

The chain combines TRBV6-6 with TRBJ1-5; TRBD1 matches at 8 bases. The junction had 15 bases not matched to a gene; V was cut back by 7 bases and J by 7 bases. The CDR3 runs 16 residues. CDR1 is MNHNY, CDR2 SVGAGI, per germline (reference sequence). As DNA, the CDR3 is TGTGCCAGCACCAAATATCCTGGACAGGGCCACCAGCCCCAGCATTTT. It translates to CASTKYPGQGHQPQHF.

There are many counts of this clonotype. The genes are TRBV28 and TRBJ1-2; D is undetermined. Trimming took 3 bases from V and 4 from J, leaving 6 bases between them. CDR3 length: 12 residues. Germline V CDR1 and CDR2: MDHEN, SYDVKM. For the CDR3, the DNA is TGTGCCAGCAGTTTCCCCTTCTATGGCTACACCTTC. It yields the protein CASSFPFYGYTF.

This clonotype was recorded many times. This chain links TRBV18 with TRBJ1-2; 7 bases line up with TRBD1. The CDR3 is made up of 15 amino acids. Germline CDR1 reads KGHSH; CDR2 reads LQKENI. The trim removed 3 bases at V and 2 bases at J, leaving 6 bases unmatched. The CDR3: CASSPGTAPNYGYTF. Written as DNA, the CDR3 is TGTGCCAGCTCACCTGGGACAGCCCCCAACTATGGCTACACCTTC.

J is TRBJ2-7 and V is TRBV7-9, with TRBD1 identical over 9 bases. CDR3 length equals 14 residues. Germline loops: CDR1 SEHNR, CDR2 FQNEAQ (reference sequence). Trimming cost V 3 bases and J 5 bases; bases outside gene matches: 5. CDR3 residues: CASSFGTGKNEQYF. The CDR3 coding sequence is TGTGCCAGCAGCTTTGGGACAGGGAAAAACGAGCAGTACTTC.

This clonotype was recorded many times. This chain uses TRBV6-6 with TRBJ1-5; tentative D call: TRBD1 (6 bases). This CDR3 has 16 amino acids. Trimming took off 7 bases at V and 6 bases at J, with 22 bases between the two ends. Looked up from germline, CDR1 is MNHNY and CDR2 is SVGAGI (reference sequence). In DNA form, the CDR3 reads TGTGCCAGCACTGGATGGCCGACAGGCGAGCGTCAGCCCCAGCATTTT. It translates to CASTGWPTGERQPQHF.

This clonotype was seen many times. This rearrangement joins TRBV29-1 to TRBJ2-5; a possible D gene is TRBD2 (5 bases). V dropped 5 bases and J dropped 9 bases, with 10 bases sitting between them. CDR3 length: 10 residues. CDR1 and CDR2 from the germline V gene are SQVTM and ANQGSEA. In DNA form, the CDR3 reads TGCAGCGTTAGCGGCAATTCCCAGTACTTC. Its translation: CSVSGNSQYF.

About this clonotype: A much larger clone sits a single nucleotide away, making a read error possible. The chain carries TRBV14 and TRBJ2-3, with D possibly matching TRBD1 (5 bases). This CDR3 has 13 residues. The germline gives CDR1 SGHDN, CDR2 FVKESK. DNA of the CDR3: TGTGCCAGCAGCCAAGAGTCGACAGATAGGCAGTATTTT. The encoded protein is CASSQESTDRQYF.

In its sample, this clonotype was seen a few times. V is TRBV6-5 and J is TRBJ1-2, with D unresolved. Germline V gene sequence: CDR1 MNHEY, CDR2 SVGAGI. This CDR3 is built from 12 residues. The V end lost 7 bases, the J end lost 8 bases, and 14 bases lay between the germline ends. CDR3 amino acids: CASTSRIGGYTF. CDR3 sequence (DNA): TGTGCCAGCACTAGTAGGATCGGAGGCTACACCTTC.

V usage is TRBV6-5 and J usage is TRBJ1-5, with TRBD1 matching 12 bases. J was trimmed by 2 bases and V by 6 bases; bases with no gene match: 11. The CDR3 runs 18 residues. Germline V gives CDR1 MNHEY, CDR2 SVGAGI. CDR3 residues: CASRGGTGGDWGNQPQHF. CDR3 bases: TGTGCCAGCAGAGGTGGGACAGGGGGCGATTGGGGCAATCAGCCCCAGCATTTT.

This clonotype was recorded many times. The chain combines TRBV5-4 with TRBJ2-7; 7 bases are shared with TRBD2. The CDR3 has 16 amino acids. CDR1 SGHNT and CDR2 YYREEE come from the germline V gene (reference sequence). Unmatched junction bases numbered 19, after V lost 9 bases and J lost 4 bases. The CDR3 region is CATGLDPLGTKYEQYF. The DNA for the CDR3 is TGTGCCACCGGACTTGACCCCCTTGGGACTAAATACGAGCAGTACTTC.

The rearrangement uses TRBV29-1 and TRBJ1-3; D uncertain. The V gene lost 7 bases and the J gene lost 2 bases, with 9 bases spanning the gap. Germline V gene lookup returns CDR1 SQVTM and CDR2 ANQGSEA. The CDR3 loop spans 12 amino acids. The CDR3 sequence is CSAYVPGNTIYF. Written as DNA, the CDR3 is TGCAGCGCATACGTTCCTGGAAACACCATATATTTT.

A remark on this clonotype: A much bigger clone sits one base away, suggesting this may be a read error. A read error is likely, as this CDR3 ends without the conserved phenylalanine or tryptophan. The chain carries TRBV7-9 and TRBJ1-5; D gene ambiguous. Germline values: CDR1 SEHNR, CDR2 FQNEAQ (reference sequence). The CDR3 runs to 12 residues. V was clipped by 5 bases and J by 5 bases, with 7 bases between them. CDR3: CASSTDDQPQHL. CDR3 nucleotide sequence: TGTGCCAGCAGCACGGACGATCAGCCCCAGCATCTT.

This clonotype showed up many times. The rearrangement links TRBV29-1 to TRBJ1-2; the match to TRBD1 covers 9 bases. J was trimmed by 8 bases and V by 7 bases; bases with no gene match: 11. CDR3 size: 13 residues. The germline V gene encodes CDR1 SQVTM and CDR2 ANQGSEA. In nucleotides, the CDR3 is TGCAGCGCCGACTCGACAGGGGGAAAAGGCTACACCTTC. This codes for CSADSTGGKGYTF.

This clonotype was picked up a small number of times. J is TRBJ1-1 and V is TRBV12-3 or TRBV12-4; D is ambiguous. Trimming left V 4 bases short and J 6 bases short, with 6 bases between. CDR3 length equals 11 residues. The CDR3 DNA sequence: TGTGCCAGCAGTTCCGGGCCTGAAGCTTTCTTT. Its protein is CASSSGPEAFF.

This clonotype was counted only a few times. The V and J genes are TRBV29-1 and TRBJ2-1; D may correspond to TRBD1 or TRBD2 (5 bases each). The CDR3 is 14 residues long. The V gene's germline CDR1 is SQVTM and CDR2 ANQGSEA. V lost 4 bases and J 1 base, leaving 11 bases between the germline ends. This chain's CDR3 is CSVGGTLSYNEQFF. DNA for the CDR3: TGCAGCGTTGGTGGGACCCTATCCTACAATGAGCAGTTCTTC.

This clonotype was counted ten times or more. The chain carries TRBV28 and TRBJ1-5; D gene ambiguous. The length of the CDR3 is 14 residues. Trimming pared 4 bases from V and 7 bases from J, leaving 14 bases between. Germline loops: CDR1 MDHEN, CDR2 SYDVKM. The CDR3 DNA sequence: TGTGCCAGCAGTTACCAAATCTCTGGCCAGCCCCAGCATTTT. Translating it yields CASSYQISGQPQHF. Complete variable domain (other parts from reference TRBV28 and TRBJ1-5): DVKVTQSSRYLVKRTGEKVFLECVQDMDHENMFWYRQDPGLGLRLIYFSYDVKMKEKGDIPEGYSVSREKKERFSLILESASTNQTSMYLCASSYQISGQPQHFGDGTRLSIL.

This clonotype was counted a few times. V gene TRBV6-2 or TRBV6-3 combines with J gene TRBJ2-1; D call uncertain. CDR1 and CDR2 from the germline V gene are MNHEY and SVGEGT. The CDR3 runs 12 residues. The germline V and J ends were trimmed by 5 bases and 9 bases, with 11 bases remaining between them. The CDR3 region is CASSLSWREQFF. CDR3 nucleotide sequence: TGTGCCAGCAGTCTTAGCTGGCGTGAGCAGTTCTTC.

The CDR3 is CASRPQGPKNIQYF. CDR3 sequence (DNA): TGTGCCAGCAGACCGCAGGGACCCAAAAACATTCAGTACTTC. This chain joins TRBV28 and TRBJ2-4; D possibly uses TRBD1 or TRBD2 (5 bases each). Trimming shortened V by 6 bases and J by 2 bases, and 11 bases separated the two germline ends. The germline V gene encodes CDR1 MDHEN and CDR2 SYDVKM. This CDR3 is built from 14 residues.

The chain recombines TRBV11-2 with TRBJ2-1; possibly TRBD1 for D (6 bases). V gave up 4 bases and J gave up 15 bases, with 22 bases separating them. Germline CDR1 is SGHAT and CDR2 is FQNNGV. The CDR3 has 14 amino acids. The CDR3 nucleotides are TGTGCCAGCAGCTATCCGGGACAACCTCCGTACGGGTTCTTC. This translates into CASSYPGQPPYGFF.

The chain uses TRBV6-6 and TRBJ1-1; D possibly corresponds to TRBD1 (6 bases). The CDR3 has 15 amino acids. In germline, CDR1 is MNHNY, CDR2 SVGAGI (reference sequence). V lost 6 bases and J 1 base, leaving 15 bases between the germline ends. The CDR3 DNA sequence: TGTGCCAGCAGACAAACAGGGCTGAGGAACACTGAAGCTTTCTTT. It yields the protein CASRQTGLRNTEAFF.